The 25 T cell receptor beta chains given below trace back to one sample, sequenced in a study of blood T cells in healthy people across ages. For the second PCR, which ran for about 7 to 11 cycles, a sample-barcoded 5' primer and a J-beta primer mix were used. TCRdb called the 5' RACE reads again in MiXCR, with one record for every CDR3 protein. This sample yields fewer than 1.5 million distinct CDR3 sequences, of which approximately 40% are seen a single time; 7.9% belongs to the top ten. The specimen sequenced was blood. These receptors all come from a woman aged 18-29 years in good health.

V gene TRBV4-2 combines with J gene TRBJ1-4; D remains ambiguous. CDR3 length: 16 residues. CDR1 and CDR2 (germline): LGHNA, YNFKEQ. Between the trimmed V and J ends, which lost 0 bases and 4 bases, there was a span of 12 bases. As DNA, the CDR3 is TGTGCCAGCAGCCAAGATAACGGGAGTCTTAATGAAAAACTGTTTTTT. It codes for CASSQDNGSLNEKLFF.

This chain uses TRBV12-3 or TRBV12-4 with TRBJ1-2; possible D gene TRBD1, 6 bases. The V end was cut by 8 bases, the J end by 9 bases, with 22 bases between. The CDR3 loop spans 14 amino acids. The CDR3 DNA follows: TGTGCCAGCTTCAATGGTGGGGCAGGGGATCGCTACACCTTC. This encodes CASFNGGAGDRYTF.

Only a few counts were recorded for this clonotype. The rearrangement links TRBV25-1 to TRBJ2-7; 8 bases fit TRBD1. Germline CDR1 reads MGHDK; CDR2 reads SYGVNS. Trimming took 4 bases from V and 1 from J; bases not matched to a gene: 6. This CDR3 has 15 residues. The CDR3 nucleotides are TGTGCCAGCAGTGTATCTGGGACAGGTTCCTACGAGCAGTACTTC. It yields the protein CASSVSGTGSYEQYF.

V and J are TRBV15 and TRBJ2-5; no firm D call. Germline V lookup: CDR1 LNHNV, CDR2 YYDKDF (reference sequence). Trimming cost V 5 bases and J 2 bases, with 12 bases left between them. CDR3 length equals 14 residues. This chain's CDR3 is CATSRSRTQETQYF. The CDR3 DNA reads as TGTGCCACCAGCCGTAGTCGGACGCAAGAGACCCAGTACTTC.

The chain has TRBV10-2 and TRBJ2-7; 15 nucleotides align to TRBD2. In germline, CDR1 is WSHSY, CDR2 SAAADI. J was trimmed by 2 bases and V by 6 bases; bases with no gene match: 11. The CDR3 is 18 residues long. This chain's CDR3 is CASRSFGTSGGWAYEQYF. The CDR3 coding sequence is TGCGCCAGCAGGTCTTTCGGGACTAGCGGGGGGTGGGCCTACGAGCAGTACTTC.

The chain has TRBV15 and TRBJ1-5; D ambiguous. Germline values: CDR1 LNHNV, CDR2 YYDKDF (reference sequence). The CDR3 runs 16 residues. V lost 0 bases to trimming and J lost 6 bases, with 15 bases between them. CDR3 in amino acids: CATSRDLKSLTQPQHF. The CDR3, as DNA: TGTGCCACCAGCAGAGACCTGAAAAGTTTAACTCAGCCCCAGCATTTT.

The chain recombines TRBV6-6 with TRBJ2-7; D remains unclear. The DNA matches TRBJ2-5 better at its end, which makes the J call doubtful. Germline V gene lookup returns CDR1 MNHNY and CDR2 SVGAGI (reference sequence). This CDR3 is 14 amino acids long. The CDR3 nucleotides read TGTGCCAGCAGCCCCGGACCGGGCCGAAAGACCCAGTACTTC. Its protein is CASSPGPGRKTQYF.

This clonotype was recorded a few times. The CDR3 protein is CASSPGAGSTEAFF. CDR3 DNA: TGTGCCAGCAGCCCCGGGGCGGGGAGCACTGAAGCTTTCTTT. This rearrangement joins TRBV14 to TRBJ1-1; tentative D call: TRBD1 (5 bases). The CDR3 extends over 14 amino acids. Trimming shortened V by 4 bases and J by 4 bases, and 13 bases separated the two germline ends. Germline lookup yields CDR1 SGHDN and CDR2 FVKESK.

This clonotype was recorded at least ten times. CDR3: CASSDLAGVYSYQETQYF. For the CDR3, the DNA is TGTGCCAGCAGTGACCTAGCGGGGGTTTACTCGTACCAAGAGACCCAGTACTTC. The rearrangement uses TRBV12-3 or TRBV12-4 and TRBJ2-5; 10 bases match TRBD2. This CDR3 comprises 18 residues. The ends lost 5 bases at V and 0 bases at J; junction bases unmatched: 12.

The V and J genes are TRBV7-9 and TRBJ2-3; 7 bases are a match to TRBD2. The CDR3 loop spans 16 amino acids. Germline V gene sequence: CDR1 SEHNR, CDR2 FQNEAQ (reference sequence). J gave up 3 bases and V 5 bases, and 11 bases lay outside the gene matches. The CDR3: CASSTHRGGGTDTQYF. In DNA, the CDR3 is TGTGCCAGCAGCACCCACCGTGGGGGGGGGACAGATACGCAGTATTTT.

This sequence joins TRBV6-6 and TRBJ2-7, with D tentatively TRBD1 (6 bases). This CDR3 region has 14 residues. Germline CDR1 and CDR2: MNHNY and SVGAGI (reference sequence). V was cut by 3 bases and J by 3 bases, with 12 bases left in between. CDR3 coding DNA: TGTGCCAGCAGTTATCCTGCCAGGGGCTACGAGCAGTACTTC. Encoded protein: CASSYPARGYEQYF.

The J gene is TRBJ2-4, the V gene TRBV30; D ambiguous. The CDR3 totals 15 residues. Looked up from germline, CDR1 is GTSNPN and CDR2 is SVGIG (reference sequence). The V end was cut by 2 bases, the J end by 0 bases, with 11 bases between. This CDR3 is CAWSQFLLAKNIQYF. CDR3 nucleotides: TGTGCCTGGAGTCAATTTTTACTAGCCAAAAACATTCAGTACTTC.

This chain links TRBV7-2 with TRBJ2-3; TRBD2 might be the D (5 bases). The germline V and J ends were trimmed by 1 base and 6 bases, with 11 bases remaining between them. This CDR3 is built from 14 residues. The germline gives CDR1 SGHTA, CDR2 FQGNSA. The CDR3 DNA is TGTGCCAGCAGCTTAGATAGCCGGGGTGATACGCAGTATTTT. Protein sequence: CASSLDSRGDTQYF.

This clonotype was detected only a few times. The V call is TRBV2, the J call TRBJ2-5, with a tentative D call TRBD2 (6 bases). Germline-derived CDR1 and CDR2 are SNHLY and FYNNEI. The CDR3 runs to 13 residues. The ends were cut back, 8 bases at V and 1 base at J, with 11 bases in the middle. The CDR3 sequence: CASGGLFQETQYF. CDR3 nucleotide sequence: TGTGCCAGCGGGGGACTTTTCCAAGAGACCCAGTACTTC.

The chain uses TRBV18 and TRBJ2-1; 7 bases fit TRBD2. Per the germline V gene, CDR1 is KGHSH and CDR2 is LQKENI. Unmatched junction bases numbered 8, after V lost 5 bases and J lost 7 bases. CDR3 length: 14 residues. The CDR3 loop reads CASSIGRAENEQFF. CDR3 DNA sequence: TGTGCCAGCTCAATTGGGAGGGCGGAGAATGAGCAGTTCTTC.

V gene TRBV4-1 combines with J gene TRBJ1-4; D is unresolved. CDR3 length: 18 amino acids. Germline V gives CDR1 MGHRA, CDR2 YSYEKL. The ends were cut back, 0 bases at V and 3 bases at J, with 17 bases in the middle. The CDR3 nucleotides read TGCGCCAGCAGCCAAGATATAGGACTAGCGGCCCCTAATGAAAAACTGTTTTTT. Translating gives CASSQDIGLAAPNEKLFF.

The chain recombines TRBV7-9 with TRBJ1-6; TRBD1 matches 7 bases. Germline CDR1 and CDR2: SEHNR and FQNEAQ (reference sequence). This CDR3 has 16 residues. V dropped 5 bases and J dropped 5; count of bases not matched to a gene: 9. CDR3: CASSHGGGQNNSPLHF. In nucleotides, the CDR3 is TGTGCCAGCAGCCACGGTGGGGGACAGAATAATTCACCCCTCCACTTT.

The rearrangement uses TRBV12-3 or TRBV12-4 and TRBJ2-7; 11 positions agree with TRBD2. The CDR3 runs 14 residues. J gave up 6 bases and V 5 bases, and 6 bases lay outside the gene matches. For the CDR3, the DNA is TGTGCCAGCAGTGGGCTAGCGGGAGGAGTCGAGCAGTACTTC. Protein: CASSGLAGGVEQYF.

The CDR3 loop reads CASSLAGTSEETQYF. The CDR3 DNA reads as TGCGCCAGCAGCTTGGCGGGGACGTCGGAGGAGACCCAGTACTTC. The V call is TRBV5-1, the J call TRBJ2-5; possibly TRBD1 or TRBD2 for D (5 bases each). The germline V gene has CDR1 SGHRS and CDR2 YFSETQ. The CDR3 contains 15 residues. Between the trimmed V and J ends, which lost 0 bases and 5 bases, there was a span of 14 bases.

The V gene is TRBV20-1, the J gene TRBJ2-5, with D possibly matching TRBD1 (6 bases). V was pared by 1 base and J by 0 bases, with 15 bases between. This CDR3 spans 16 amino acids. Per the germline V gene, CDR1 is DFQATT and CDR2 is SNEGSKA (reference sequence). Written as DNA, the CDR3 is TGCAGTGCTAGAGTTCCGGAACAGGGATACCAAGAGACCCAGTACTTC. Its translation: CSARVPEQGYQETQYF.

The chain is built from TRBV28 and TRBJ2-4, with D maybe TRBD2 (7 bases). The DNA end is more similar to TRBJ2-7, so the J call may be wrong. The germline CDR1 and CDR2 sequences are MDHEN and SYDVKM. The CDR3 loop spans 12 amino acids. In DNA, the CDR3 is TGTGCCAGCAGATCGGGGGGCCACGAGCAGTACTTC. Encoded protein: CASRSGGHEQYF.

Points on this clonotype: Compared with germline, one end of the junction differs, possibly owing to a read error. The V gene is TRBV4-1, the J gene TRBJ2-3; D may be TRBD2 (5 bases). CDR3 length equals 16 residues. Germline CDR1 and CDR2: MGHRA and YSYEKL. CDR3: CASSSSPRGSTDTQYF. DNA of the CDR3: TGCGCCAGCAGCTCGAGCCCCCGGGGTAGCACGGATACGCAGTATTTT.

This clonotype has just a few counts. The chain has TRBV6-1 and TRBJ1-5, with 8 nucleotides matching TRBD1. With V trimmed by 2 bases and J by 2 bases, 2 bases remained unmatched. Looked up from germline, CDR1 is MNHNS and CDR2 is SASEGT. The CDR3 is 15 amino acids. CDR3 bases: TGTGCCAGCAGTGAATTGACAGGGGGCAATCAGCCCCAGCATTTT. Its protein is CASSELTGGNQPQHF.

This clonotype has a handful of counts. The rearrangement links TRBV5-5 to TRBJ2-3; 11 bases are shared with TRBD2. This CDR3 region has 17 residues. Germline V gene sequence: CDR1 SGHKS, CDR2 YYEKEE (reference sequence). V lost 6 bases and J lost 0; bases outside the gene matches: 9. CDR3 sequence reads: CASNLHRTSGSTDTQYF. Written as DNA, the CDR3 is TGTGCCAGCAACCTTCACCGGACTAGCGGGAGCACAGATACGCAGTATTTT.

This chain links TRBV29-1 with TRBJ1-2; unclear D gene. The CDR3 consists of 15 residues. Germline-derived CDR1 and CDR2 are SQVTM and ANQGSEA. The germline V and J ends were trimmed by 0 bases and 4 bases, with 15 bases remaining between them. This CDR3 is CSVEEGGDRTYGYTF. In DNA form, the CDR3 reads TGCAGCGTTGAAGAAGGCGGGGATAGAACCTATGGCTACACCTTC.